Included here is one TCR beta chain sequence, with context. The target antigen is unknown. The data derive from a study of CD8 T cells in ankylosing spondylitis. Libraries of TCR beta came from quantitative 5'-RACE with molecular barcodes. TCRdb reprocessed the 5' RACE reads via MiXCR and lists one record per CDR3 protein. The data contain over 400,000 distinct CDR3 sequences, approximately 26% of them singletons. Germline lookup yields CDR1 SGHRS and CDR2 YFSETQ. V shed 0 bases and J 2 bases; nucleotides not matched to a gene: 10. This CDR3 comprises 18 residues. General study points: With a CD8+ phenotype, disease-linked clones were relatively rare in peripheral blood. Prior work had noted some motif variants in reactive arthritis blood and synovial fluid. Disease-linked clones reportedly concentrated significantly in matched ankylosing spondylitis synovial fluid. Seemingly distinctive of ankylosing spondylitis blood was a TCR beta motif formed by eight highly homologous variants.

V gene TRBV5-1 combines with J gene TRBJ1-1, with 10 positions matching TRBD1. The sequence was obtained from a male donor with ankylosing spondylitis. Sequencing was done on a sample of blood, either unsorted or a sorted T cell fraction (not recorded which). CDR3 in amino acids: CASSLVGAWTGGNTEAFF. The DNA for the CDR3 is TGCGCCAGCAGCTTGGTCGGGGCTTGGACAGGGGGAAACACTGAAGCTTTCTTT.